These 13 T cell receptor beta chains were sequenced from one sample in a study of blood T cells in healthy people across ages. Together with a sample-barcoded 5' primer, a J-beta primer mix was included in a second PCR lasting roughly 6 to 12 cycles. TCRdb called the 5' RACE reads again in MiXCR, with one record for every CDR3 protein. The repertoire includes fewer than 900,000 distinct CDR3 sequences, 45% to 50% of them detected once, and roughly 34% sits in the top ten. What was sequenced was blood. The receptor source for this set is a woman between 55 and 75 years old in good health.

This chain links TRBV24-1 with TRBJ2-5; D tentatively fits TRBD1 or TRBD2 (5 bases each). The J call is uncertain, as TRBJ2-7 better fits the DNA end. The CDR3 spans 13 residues. Germline CDR1 reads KGHDR; CDR2 reads SFDVKD. For the CDR3, the DNA is TGTGCCACCAGTGATTTCCCGAGGGGCGAGCAGTACTTC. Its protein product is CATSDFPRGEQYF.

V is TRBV12-3 or TRBV12-4 and J is TRBJ1-2, with D uncertain. The CDR3 has 14 amino acids. Trimming removed 8 bases at V and 7 bases at J, with 20 bases between. CDR3 DNA: TGTGCCAGCGCGGGAGACACCGGGTTGGGTGGCTACACCTTC. It specifies CASAGDTGLGGYTF.

The V gene is TRBV7-2, the J gene TRBJ2-7, with 8 bases matching TRBD2. The V segment lost 5 bases and the J segment 3 bases; nucleotides outside the gene matches: 6. CDR3 length equals 14 residues. From germline, CDR1 is SGHTA and CDR2 FQGNSA. CDR3: CASSISGTLYEQYF. In DNA form, the CDR3 reads TGTGCCAGCAGCATTAGCGGGACCCTCTACGAGCAGTACTTC.

Ten or more counts support this clonotype. CDR3 region: CATGGPDYGYTF. The CDR3 DNA reads as TGTGCCACCGGGGGCCCAGACTATGGCTACACCTTC. The rearrangement uses TRBV24-1 and TRBJ1-2; weak D call: TRBD1 (6 bases). The CDR3 runs 12 residues. Germline CDR1 KGHDR, CDR2 SFDVKD. Trimming cost V 9 bases and J 3 bases, with 10 bases left between them.

The chain combines TRBV7-2 with TRBJ2-7, with 8 bases fitting TRBD2. Germline V gene data show CDR1 as SGHTA and CDR2 as FQGNSA. The CDR3 sequence is 16 residues long. V was pared by 5 bases and J by 6 bases, with 15 bases of the junction left unmatched. CDR3 bases: TGTGCCAGCAGCCCACGGGGGGGCAGGGAGGTATCCGAGCAGTACTTC. Its translation is CASSPRGGREVSEQYF.

The chain joins TRBV28 to TRBJ2-1; TRBD2 matches at 10 bases. This CDR3 contains 17 residues. Germline CDR1 MDHEN, CDR2 SYDVKM. V gave up 3 bases and J gave up 7 bases; unmatched junction bases: 12. The CDR3 DNA is TGTGCCAGCAGTTTGAACGGACTAGCGGCGAGAGGGAATGAGCAGTTCTTC. This translates into CASSLNGLAARGNEQFF.

This chain connects TRBV12-3 or TRBV12-4 to TRBJ1-6, with D tentatively TRBD1 (5 bases). With 2 bases removed from V and 7 bases from J, the gap between germline ends came to 12 bases. The CDR3 sequence is 15 residues long. Here the CDR3 DNA reads TGTGCCAGCAGTTTACGGGGCGGGGTGAATTCACCCCTCCACTTT. Protein: CASSLRGGVNSPLHF.

The chain is built from TRBV7-2 and TRBJ2-5; 12 bases map to TRBD2. The DNA end favors TRBJ2-7, so the J call may be wrong. This CDR3 contains 16 residues. The germline V gene has CDR1 SGHTA and CDR2 FQGNSA. CDR3 in DNA: TGTGCCAGCAGCTTGTCGACTAGCGGGAGAAGGTACGAGCAGTACTTC. Its protein product is CASSLSTSGRRYEQYF.

This chain links TRBV2 with TRBJ1-4; D perhaps matches TRBD1 (5 bases). Trimming removed 1 base at V and 3 bases at J, with 9 bases between. This CDR3 spans 15 amino acids. The germline gives CDR1 SNHLY, CDR2 FYNNEI. Here the CDR3 DNA reads TGTGCCAGCAGTGAAGAACAGGCGGCTAATGAAAAACTGTTTTTT. Translation gives CASSEEQAANEKLFF.

This clonotype has a handful of counts. The chain carries TRBV7-6 and TRBJ2-7; TRBD2 is a possible D gene (6 bases). Trimming took 4 bases from V and 1 from J, leaving 14 bases between them. The CDR3 is 15 amino acids. Germline V gene lookup returns CDR1 SGHVS and CDR2 FNYEAQ. Written as DNA, the CDR3 is TGTGCCAGCAGCTGCGGGGCAGGACTTTCCTACGAGCAGTACTTC. Protein sequence: CASSCGAGLSYEQYF. The variable domain in full, with the rest retrieved from reference TRBV7-6 and TRBJ2-7, is GAGVSQSPRYKVTKRGQDVALRCDPISGHVSLYWYRQALGQGPEFLTYFNYEAQQDKSGLPNDRFSAERPEGSISTLTIQRTEQRDSAMYRCASSCGAGLSYEQYFGPGTRLTVT.

As for this clonotype: Compared with germline, one end of the junction differs, possibly owing to a read error. The rearrangement joins TRBV27 to TRBJ1-6; D gene unclear. Germline V CDR1 and CDR2: MNHEY, SMNVEV (reference sequence). The CDR3 contains 16 residues. The CDR3: CASTPNGFAYNAPLHF. DNA of the CDR3: TGTGCCAGCACCCCCAACGGGTTCGCCTATAATGCACCCCTCCACTTT.

This chain uses TRBV20-1 with TRBJ2-7, with TRBD2 matching 11 bases. V lost 5 bases, J lost 0 bases, and 6 bases stayed unmatched. Germline CDR1 is DFQATT and CDR2 is SNEGSKA (reference sequence). CDR3 size: 15 residues. As DNA, the CDR3 is TGCAGTGCTGGAGTAGCGGGAGGGAGCTCCTACGAGCAGTACTTC. This sequence encodes CSAGVAGGSSYEQYF.

The chain has TRBV20-1 and TRBJ2-1, with 14 bases fitting TRBD2. This CDR3 spans 15 amino acids. From germline, CDR1 is DFQATT and CDR2 SNEGSKA (reference sequence). The V and J ends lost 3 bases and 9 bases, in that order; junction bases with no gene match: 7. The CDR3 spells CSARGGTSGSSEQFF. CDR3 DNA sequence: TGCAGTGCTAGGGGGGGGACTAGCGGGAGCAGTGAGCAGTTCTTC.